This T cell receptor beta chain was captured by sequencing in a study of blood T cell repertoires in COVID-19. Study overall: The samples span acute and convalescent COVID-19 from the United States, Italy and Spain. Nucleic acid was either cDNA or gDNA, and it came from T cells, B-cell-depleted T cells, or PBMCs.

Per the original methods: Cell counts per sample came from amplifying reference gene primers. This table comes from immunoSEQ multiplex PCR, and its TCRdb copy is limited to in-frame clones, with some not included. V and J calls and clone size are given by that table; D and trimming were obtained from the DNA. The repertoire holds 90,000 or so clones, with approximately 91% as singletons. Input material: peripheral blood. The TCR was taken from a human donor with active COVID-19. The donor label of this sample is uncertain.

CDR3 in DNA: TGTGCCAGCAGCACGACTGGGAACACTGAAGCTTTCTTT. Translation: CASSTTGNTEAFF. The V and J genes are TRBV3-1 (or the pseudogene TRBV3-2) and TRBJ1-1; D not resolved. CDR3 length: 13 amino acids. V was shortened by 5 bases and J by 1 base, with 8 bases between the two germline ends. The germline V gene has CDR1 LGHDT and CDR2 YNNKEL (reference sequence).